Each of the 14 T cell receptor beta chains below was sequenced from the same sample in a study of Graves' ophthalmopathy and Graves' hyperthyroidism (dated by TCRdb to the late 2010s). For sequencing, an Illumina HiSeq 2000 was employed. For repertoire sequencing, TCR beta CDR3 regions were amplified from RNA transcripts. HTBI primers and the Qiagen OneStep RT-PCR kit were used in a first-round RT-PCR, which was followed by a second-round multiplex PCR, size selection and purification. TCRdb trimmed the raw reads at Q25, called clones with MiXCR and kept productive beta chains. Every CDR3 protein is listed once, alongside the most common genes and DNA of its rows. This sample lists 1 million to 1.3 million distinct CDR3 sequences; around a third were detected once. Around 10% of the sample rests with the top ten. What was sequenced was peripheral blood or thyroid tissue (not recorded which). All receptors derive from an adult man with Graves' hyperthyroidism.

Many counts were recorded for this clonotype. V gene TRBV10-3 combines with J gene TRBJ2-7, with D perhaps TRBD1 (6 bases). V was pared by 4 bases and J by 5 bases, with 15 bases between. Per the germline V gene, CDR1 is ENHRY and CDR2 is SYGVKD. The CDR3 contains 14 residues. The CDR3 loop reads CAISGLTGTNEQYF. The CDR3, as DNA: TGTGCCATCAGTGGGTTGACAGGTACGAACGAGCAGTACTTC.

The genes are TRBV12-3 or TRBV12-4 and TRBJ2-2, with TRBD1 identical over 10 bases. This CDR3 has 15 residues. With 6 bases clipped from V and 1 base from J, the junction kept 2 bases outside the gene matches. The CDR3 spells CASSRDRGNTGELFF. The CDR3 DNA is TGTGCCAGCAGCCGGGACAGGGGGAACACCGGGGAGCTGTTTTTT.

This clonotype came up once. The chain joins TRBV20-1 to TRBJ2-5; D is ambiguous. This CDR3 has 10 amino acids. Germline V gene sequence: CDR1 DFQATT, CDR2 SNEGSKA (reference sequence). V lost 6 bases and J 6 bases, leaving 8 bases between the germline ends. Here the CDR3 DNA reads TGCAGTGCCGCCATCCAGACCCAGTACTTC. It is translated as CSAAIQTQYF.

Notes on this clonotype: One end of the junction fails to match germline, which may point to a read error. The rearrangement links TRBV9 to TRBJ2-5, with TRBD1 matching 7 bases. This CDR3 region has 17 residues. Germline V CDR1 and CDR2: SGDLS, YYNGEE. The CDR3, as DNA: TGTGCCAGCAGCGTAGAGGCAGGGGGACATAACCAAGAGACCCAGTGCTTC. Encoded protein: CASSVEAGGHNQETQCF.

This clonotype was seen repeatedly, ten times or more. V and J are TRBV20-1 and TRBJ2-6; a possible D gene is TRBD1 (5 bases). The CDR3 length is 15 residues. V lost 0 bases, J lost 2 bases, and 8 bases lay in between. Per the germline V gene, CDR1 is DFQATT and CDR2 is SNEGSKA (reference sequence). CDR3 nucleotides: TGCAGTGCTAGAGATTTAGGGGCTGGGGCCAACGTCCTGACTTTC. This codes for CSARDLGAGANVLTF.

As regards this clonotype: The germline gene is not matched at one end of the junction; a read error may be the cause. The chain recombines TRBV4-2 with TRBJ2-7; D remains unclear. The germline V gene has CDR1 LGHNA and CDR2 YNFKEQ. The CDR3 sequence is 13 residues long. The CDR3 region has the DNA TGTGCCAGCAGCCAAGGGCTCTCCCACGAGCAGTACTTC. Residues: CASSQGLSHEQYF.

Concerning this clonotype itself: This clone may be a read error of a much larger clone one base away. The J gene is TRBJ1-4, the V gene TRBV7-8; D gene ambiguous. Germline V gene lookup returns CDR1 SGHVS and CDR2 FQNEAQ. The CDR3 runs to 13 residues. The CDR3 bases are TGTGCCAGCAGCTTAGAAGCTAATGAAAGACTGTTTTTT. Residues: CASSLEANERLFF.

The chain uses TRBV24-1 and TRBJ2-7, with 9 bases matching TRBD1. Germline CDR1 reads KGHDR; CDR2 reads SFDVKD. CDR3 length equals 17 residues. The junction had 15 bases not matched to a gene; V was cut back by 4 bases and J by 6 bases. CDR3 in DNA: TGTGCCACCAGTGACCACAAACCGGGACAGGGTACCTCCGAGCAGTACTTC. Translation gives CATSDHKPGQGTSEQYF.

The chain employs TRBV15 and TRBJ2-2, with a possible D match to TRBD2 (5 bases). The CDR3 has 12 residues. Between the trimmed V and J ends, which lost 8 bases and 3 bases, there was a span of 7 bases. Germline V gives CDR1 LNHNV, CDR2 YYDKDF (reference sequence). The CDR3 protein is CATERDTGELFF. CDR3 bases: TGTGCCACCGAGAGGGACACCGGGGAGCTGTTTTTT.

The chain uses TRBV7-9 and TRBJ1-6; D unresolved. Between the trimmed V and J ends, which lost 0 bases and 7 bases, there was a span of 7 bases. CDR3 size: 14 residues. Germline V lookup: CDR1 SEHNR, CDR2 FQNEAQ (reference sequence). CDR3 nucleotide sequence: TGTGCCAGCAGCTTAGCGGAAAGGAATTCACCCCTCCACTTT. It codes for CASSLAERNSPLHF.

The V call is TRBV5-8, the J call TRBJ1-2; D uncertain. Between the trimmed V and J ends, which lost 0 bases and 4 bases, there was a span of 10 bases. CDR1 SGHTS and CDR2 YDEGEE come from the germline V gene. This CDR3 comprises 14 residues. The CDR3 here is CASSLDFSGYGYTF. The CDR3 DNA follows: TGTGCCAGCAGCTTGGACTTCTCGGGCTATGGCTACACCTTC.

Concerning this clonotype: This sequence may be a read error, since a much larger clone differs from it by one base. CDR3 residues: CSASSVTNFQETQYF. The CDR3 bases are TGCAGTGCTAGCTCTGTTACGAATTTCCAAGAGACCCAGTACTTC. The chain carries TRBV20-1 and TRBJ2-5; D is unclear. Germline V gene sequence: CDR1 DFQATT, CDR2 SNEGSKA (reference sequence). The CDR3 spans 15 residues. V lost 3 bases, J lost 1 base, and 15 bases lay in between.

This clonotype was observed a handful of times. This chain joins TRBV12-3 or TRBV12-4 and TRBJ1-2; D is perhaps TRBD1 (5 bases). The ends were cut back, 0 bases at V and 8 bases at J, with 13 bases in the middle. The CDR3 length is 14 residues. The DNA for the CDR3 is TGTGCCAGCAGTTTAGCCCCGGGGGGTCAAGGCTACACCTTC. It codes for CASSLAPGGQGYTF.

This chain uses TRBV20-1 with TRBJ1-5; 9 nucleotides align to TRBD1. V lost 3 bases to trimming and J lost 0 bases; unmatched junction nucleotides: 6. There are 16 residues in the CDR3. Germline lookup yields CDR1 DFQATT and CDR2 SNEGSKA (reference sequence). CDR3 in amino acids: CSASPQGAYSNQPQHF. CDR3 nucleotides: TGCAGTGCTAGTCCACAGGGGGCTTATAGCAATCAGCCCCAGCATTTT.